The present T cell receptor beta chain was sequenced within a study of blood T cells in healthy people across ages. Study observations and caveats: CMV infection status of these donors was not known.

Researchers report isolating at least 6.5 million PBMCs per sample. With regard to this clonotype: Its antigen is unknown.

This CDR3 comprises 15 residues. CDR1 and CDR2 (germline): SGHRS, YFSETQ. The junction had 7 bases not matched to a gene; V was cut back by 3 bases and J by 6 bases. Sample-barcoded 5' priming and a J-beta primer mix drove a second PCR of 7 to 11 cycles. There were at least 2.5 million CDR3-containing paired-end reads obtained from each sample. TCRdb recomputed calls from the 5' RACE reads with MiXCR, one row per CDR3 protein. The top ten hold 3% to 4% of the sample, which has over 600,000 distinct CDR3 sequences, under 25% seen once. Input material: blood. This clonotype was sampled from a man between 70 and 80 years old in good health. The rearrangement uses TRBV5-1 and TRBJ2-1; 9 bases agree with TRBD2. The CDR3, as DNA: TGCGCCAGCAGCTACCTAGCGGGACTGGGCAATGAGCAGTTCTTC. It yields the protein CASSYLAGLGNEQFF.